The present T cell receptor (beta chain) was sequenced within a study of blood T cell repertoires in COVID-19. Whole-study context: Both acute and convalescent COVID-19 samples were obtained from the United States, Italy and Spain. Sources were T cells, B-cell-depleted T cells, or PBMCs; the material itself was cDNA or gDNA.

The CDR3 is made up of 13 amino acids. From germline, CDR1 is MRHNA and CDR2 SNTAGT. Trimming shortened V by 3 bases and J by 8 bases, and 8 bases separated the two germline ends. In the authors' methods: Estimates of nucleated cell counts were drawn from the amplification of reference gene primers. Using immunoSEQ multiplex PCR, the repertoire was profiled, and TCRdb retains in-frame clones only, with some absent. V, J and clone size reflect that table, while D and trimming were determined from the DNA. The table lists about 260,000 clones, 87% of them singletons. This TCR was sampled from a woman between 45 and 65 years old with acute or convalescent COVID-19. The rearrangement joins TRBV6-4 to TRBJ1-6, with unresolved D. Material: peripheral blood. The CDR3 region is CASSEAVYSPLHF. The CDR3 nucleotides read TGTGCCAGCAGTGAAGCTGTGTATTCACCCCTCCACTTT.